This TCR beta chain was identified during a study of blood T cell repertoires in COVID-19. Study-level background: COVID-19 samples collected from the United States, Italy and Spain covered acute and convalescent phases. T cells, B-cell-depleted T cells, or PBMCs supplied cDNA or gDNA.

Germline V CDR1 and CDR2: SNHLY, FYNNEI. Deletions cut 7 bases from V and 5 bases from J, with 8 bases between. This CDR3 comprises 11 residues. Some clones are missing from TCRdb's copy, which holds only in-frame ones; the method was immunoSEQ multiplex PCR. Among about 190,000 clones listed, approximately 84% were seen once. The gene calls are TRBV2 and TRBJ1-2; D gene ambiguous. This clonotype was obtained from a woman aged 25 to 39 who had recovered from COVID-19. Sequenced: PBMCs or T cells enriched from blood (not recorded which). The CDR3 DNA sequence: TGTGCCAGCACCGACTCGTATGGCTACACCTTC. Translation: CASTDSYGYTF. Variable domain in full (rest from reference TRBV2 and TRBJ1-2): EPEVTQTPSHQVTQMGQEVILRCVPISNHLYFYWYRQILGQKVEFLVSFYNNEISEKSEIFDDQFSVERPDGSNFTLKIRSTKLEDSAMYFCASTDSYGYTFGSGTRLTVV.